This is a list of T cell receptor beta chains from one sample in a study of response to subunit inactivated influenza vaccine. TCRdb fed the RT-PCR reads into MiXCR, producing one record per CDR3 protein. This table holds about 300,000 distinct CDR3 sequences, 20% to 25% found once. The material sequenced was PBMCs from blood, taken 21 months after vaccination. These receptors all come from a man aged 45-69 years who received an inactivated influenza vaccine. CDR3s include the opening cysteine and the closing phenylalanine or tryptophan. Each record gives: clone size, V gene, J gene, D gene, CDR3 protein, CDR3 DNA. The D gene is left open where the match is weak. Not every row has a clone size; where given, it reads once, few, many or a size class.

few	TRBV6-5	TRBJ2-1	.	CASSYSQVYNEQFF	TGTGCCAGCAGTTACTCTCAAGTCTACAATGAGCAGTTCTTC
.	TRBV11-2	TRBJ2-7	.	CASSLVGLGGYEQYF	TGTGCCAGCAGCTTAGTGGGACTGGGGGGTTACGAGCAGTACTTC
.	TRBV6-1	TRBJ1-2	TRBD1	CASSQDRRANYGYTF	TGTGCCAGCAGTCAGGACAGGCGAGCTAACTATGGCTACACCTTC
.	TRBV7-2	TRBJ2-1	.	CASSLDFGREQFF	TGTGCCAGCAGCTTAGATTTCGGCAGGGAGCAGTTCTTC
many	TRBV4-2	TRBJ1-1	TRBD1	CASSQPDRENTEAFF	TGTGCCAGCAGCCAACCGGACAGGGAGAACACTGAAGCTTTCTTT
few	TRBV10-2	TRBJ1-4	.	CATQGSTNEKLFF	TGCGCCACACAGGGTTCGACTAATGAAAAACTGTTTTTT
few	TRBV29-1	TRBJ1-1	TRBD1	CSVDRGWNTEAFF	TGCAGCGTTGACAGGGGGTGGAACACTGAAGCTTTCTTT
many	TRBV5-1	TRBJ1-5	.	CASSPDVGSNQPQHF	TGCGCCAGCAGCCCGGACGTGGGGAGCAATCAGCCCCAGCATTTT
few	TRBV25-1	TRBJ1-1	TRBD1	CASVTTGETEAFF	TGTGCCAGCGTAACGACAGGGGAAACTGAAGCTTTCTTT
few	TRBV5-1	TRBJ1-1	.	CASSLIGGAGGTEAFF	TGCGCCAGCAGCTTGATTGGAGGGGCCGGTGGGACTGAAGCTTTCTTT
few	TRBV27	TRBJ1-1	.	CASSMGNTEAFF	TGTGCCAGCAGTATGGGGAACACTGAAGCTTTCTTT
.	TRBV20-1	TRBJ2-1	TRBD1	CSARVQGAVEYNEQFF	TGCAGTGCTAGGGTACAGGGGGCCGTAGAATACAATGAGCAGTTCTTC
few	TRBV7-9	TRBJ2-1	TRBD2	CASSSTSGRNEQFF	TGTGCCAGCAGCTCGACTAGCGGGAGGAATGAGCAGTTCTTC
.	TRBV20-1	TRBJ2-3	TRBD2	CSATPSGRADTQYF	TGCAGTGCTACCCCTAGCGGGAGGGCAGATACGCAGTATTTT
.	TRBV20-1	TRBJ2-7	TRBD2	CSASRTSGSYEQYF	TGCAGTGCTAGCAGGACTAGCGGCTCCTACGAGCAGTACTTC
.	TRBV7-9	TRBJ1-2	.	CASSDFQSRGYTF	TGTGCCAGCAGCGACTTTCAATCCCGTGGCTACACCTTC
few	TRBV6-1	TRBJ1-5	.	CASSGDGFQPQHF	TGTGCCAGCAGTGGGGACGGGTTTCAGCCCCAGCATTTT
few	TRBV7-2	TRBJ1-2	.	CASSWGQFNYGYTF	TGTGCCAGCAGCTGGGGACAATTTAACTATGGCTACACCTTC
few	TRBV20-1	TRBJ2-6	TRBD2	CSARDSAGVYSGANVLTF	TGCAGTGCTAGAGATTCGGCGGGGGTTTACTCTGGGGCCAACGTCCTGACTTTC
few	TRBV29-1	TRBJ1-2	.	CSVEWVTNYGYTF	TGCAGCGTTGAGTGGGTGACAAACTATGGCTACACCTTC
few	TRBV20-1	TRBJ1-1	TRBD1	CSARTTDRGPTEAFF	TGCAGTGCTAGAACAACGGACAGGGGGCCCACTGAAGCTTTCTTT
once	TRBV6-5	TRBJ2-7	.	CASSYSPGAGAASEQYF	TGTGCCAGCAGTTACTCCCCAGGGGCGGGGGCCGCCTCCGAGCAGTACTTC
.	TRBV4-2	TRBJ2-3	.	CASSQEEGRGPTDTQYF	TGTGCCAGCAGCCAAGAGGAGGGCAGGGGCCCCACAGATACGCAGTATTTT
.	TRBV10-3	TRBJ2-5	TRBD1	CAIKRDRGRANQYF	TGTGCCATCAAACGAGACAGGGGCCGAGCAAACCAGTACTTC
.	TRBV30	TRBJ2-3	TRBD1	CAWSHGTGTDTQYF	TGTGCCTGGAGTCATGGGACAGGCACAGATACGCAGTATTTT
.	TRBV6-5	TRBJ1-2	.	CASSYSPRPPYGYTF	TGTGCCAGCAGTTACTCCCCCCGGCCGCCTTATGGCTACACCTTC
few	TRBV11-3	TRBJ2-1	.	CASSLDYGPLQFF	TGTGCCAGCAGCTTAGACTATGGACCGCTTCAGTTCTTC
few	TRBV9	TRBJ2-5	.	CASSVARGETQYF	TGTGCCAGCAGCGTAGCTCGAGGAGAGACCCAGTACTTC
many	TRBV7-9	TRBJ1-1	.	CASSRDQVRGTEAFF	TGTGCCAGCAGCAGGGACCAGGTTCGGGGTACTGAAGCTTTCTTT
many	TRBV2	TRBJ2-4	TRBD2	CASMQLALGKNIQYF	TGTGCCAGCATGCAACTAGCGCTAGGTAAAAACATTCAGTACTTC
.	TRBV7-9	TRBJ1-6	TRBD1	CASSLSMGQRNSPLHF	TGTGCCAGCAGCTTATCTATGGGACAGCGGAATTCACCCCTCCACTTT
few	TRBV4-2	TRBJ1-1	.	CASSQVLRTEAFF	TGTGCCAGCAGCCAAGTTCTAAGGACTGAAGCTTTCTTT
.	TRBV14	TRBJ2-7	.	CASSPFRTDSHGQYF	TGTGCCAGCAGCCCGTTCCGGACAGACTCACATGGGCAGTACTTC
few	TRBV6-4	TRBJ2-3	TRBD2	CASSGTSGTDTQYF	TGTGCCAGCAGCGGGACTAGCGGCACAGATACGCAGTATTTT
few	TRBV5-1	TRBJ2-1	TRBD2	CASRSGGSPYNEQFF	TGCGCCAGCAGATCCGGGGGGAGCCCCTACAATGAGCAGTTCTTC
few	TRBV20-1	TRBJ2-4	.	CSAGDFEWAKNIQYF	TGCAGTGCTGGGGACTTCGAATGGGCCAAAAACATTCAGTACTTC
few	TRBV5-1	TRBJ1-3	.	CASSENLQGTGNTIYF	TGCGCCAGCAGCGAGAACCTACAGGGAACTGGAAACACCATATATTTT
many	TRBV6-5	TRBJ1-5	TRBD1	CASSYSGQGAYQPQHF	TGTGCCAGCAGTTACTCGGGACAGGGGGCCTATCAGCCCCAGCATTTT
.	TRBV28	TRBJ1-5	.	CASSWGQTNQPQHF	TGTGCCAGCAGCTGGGGACAAACTAATCAGCCCCAGCATTTT
.	TRBV5-1	TRBJ1-2	.	CASSSNPLELRENGYTF	TGCGCCAGCAGCTCCAATCCCTTGGAGCTTCGGGAAAATGGCTACACCTTC
.	TRBV29-1	TRBJ2-2	.	CSVERVANTGELFF	TGCAGCGTCGAGCGGGTGGCGAACACCGGGGAGCTGTTTTTT
.	TRBV20-1	TRBJ2-7	TRBD2	CSARVGAGTYEQYF	TGCAGTGCTAGAGTTGGAGCGGGGACCTACGAGCAGTACTTC
.	TRBV15	TRBJ2-5	.	CATSRAGRVVDQETQYF	TGTGCCACCAGCAGAGCGGGCAGGGTAGTCGATCAAGAGACCCAGTACTTC
.	TRBV5-1	TRBJ1-1	.	CASSLGDDTEAFF	TGCGCCAGCAGCTTGGGCGATGACACTGAAGCTTTCTTT
.	TRBV11-3	TRBJ2-3	TRBD2	CASSQPTSGRTDTQYF	TGTGCCAGCAGCCAACCGACTAGCGGACGAACAGATACGCAGTATTTT
many	TRBV7-2	TRBJ1-3	TRBD1	CASSSFPGQSSGNTIYF	TGTGCCAGCAGCTCCTTTCCGGGACAGAGCTCTGGAAACACCATATATTTT
few	TRBV29-1	TRBJ2-7	.	CSVEVPGARYEQYF	TGCAGCGTTGAGGTCCCAGGGGCTAGGTACGAGCAGTACTTC
.	TRBV18	TRBJ1-2	.	CASSSTVDINYGYTF	TGTGCCAGCTCATCTACTGTGGACATCAACTATGGCTACACCTTC
.	TRBV12-3/TRBV12-4	TRBJ1-2	TRBD1	CASSLRQGNGYTF	TGTGCCAGCAGTTTGAGACAGGGGAATGGCTACACCTTC
.	TRBV4-1	TRBJ2-7	.	CASSRTDDYEQYF	TGCGCCAGCAGCCGGACGGACGATTACGAGCAGTACTTC
.	TRBV7-2	TRBJ1-1	.	CASSLGQWGTEAFF	TGTGCCAGCAGCTTGGGCCAGTGGGGCACTGAAGCTTTCTTT
few	TRBV12-3/TRBV12-4	TRBJ1-2	.	CASSFGMGGGTYGYTF	TGTGCCAGCAGTTTCGGGATGGGAGGGGGAACCTATGGCTACACCTTC
.	TRBV27	TRBJ2-7	.	CARSGQSYEQYF	TGTGCCAGGTCTGGGCAATCCTACGAGCAGTACTTC
few	TRBV24-1	TRBJ2-1	.	CATSDPRVRPNEQFF	TGTGCCACCAGTGATCCAAGGGTTAGACCGAATGAGCAGTTCTTC
few	TRBV5-6	TRBJ2-3	TRBD2	CASGLAGENTDTQYF	TGTGCCAGCGGATTAGCGGGGGAGAACACAGATACGCAGTATTTT
.	TRBV12-3/TRBV12-4	TRBJ2-3	.	CASSLRGIRNGDTQYF	TGTGCCAGCAGTTTGAGGGGGATCCGGAACGGGGATACGCAGTATTTT
.	TRBV11-2	TRBJ2-2	.	CASSIQRRGDTGELFF	TGTGCCAGCAGCATACAACGAAGGGGGGACACCGGGGAGCTGTTTTTT
few	TRBV12-3/TRBV12-4	TRBJ2-5	.	CASSTRTVTGTQYF	TGTGCCAGCAGTACCCGGACAGTAACAGGGACCCAGTACTTC
.	TRBV20-1	TRBJ2-2	.	CSASRQNTGELFF	TGCAGTGCTAGTCGACAGAACACCGGGGAGCTGTTTTTT
few	TRBV2	TRBJ2-1	TRBD2	CASNLAGGPVFEQFF	TGTGCCAGCAACCTAGCGGGAGGGCCAGTTTTTGAGCAGTTCTTC